This is a list of T cell receptor beta chains from one sample in a study of blood T cell repertoires in COVID-19. The protocol was immunoSEQ multiplex PCR, while the TCRdb copy is restricted to in-frame clones and leaves out a portion. The table includes some 190,000 clones, 85% to 90% detected once. The sample consisted of peripheral blood. These receptors were obtained from a woman aged 55-69 years with acute or convalescent COVID-19. Each CDR3 is given with its conserved first and last residue. For some rows the clone size is stated as once, few or many, or as a class when expanded; others skip it.

j_call,clone_size,v_call,cdr3_aa
TRBJ1-2,NA,TRBV2,CASSVGSYGYTF
TRBJ1-1,NA,TRBV3-1/TRBV3-2,CASSQDLPGAAEAFF
TRBJ2-1,NA,TRBV11-2,CASSLSSGSSYNEQFF
TRBJ1-3,few,TRBV4-1,CASSQGKQLLSGNTIYF
TRBJ2-1,NA,TRBV28,CASTVQGSYNEQFF
TRBJ2-3,NA,TRBV10-3,CAIPGEKGTDTQYF
TRBJ2-3,NA,TRBV25-1,CASSDVTTSTDTQYF
TRBJ2-3,NA,TRBV19,CASSDLGGTDTQYF
TRBJ1-2,NA,TRBV18,CASSPGGQDYGYTF
TRBJ2-3,NA,TRBV12-5,CASGLPWRERTDTQYF
TRBJ1-1,NA,TRBV2,CASRKTLNTEAFF
TRBJ2-5,NA,TRBV5-1,CASSLVRETQYF
TRBJ2-3,NA,TRBV3-1/TRBV3-2,CASSPWSGADTQYF
TRBJ2-1,NA,TRBV5-1,CASRAVSYWDEQFF
TRBJ1-4,NA,TRBV19,CASSIGMSGEKLFF
TRBJ2-3,NA,TRBV3-1/TRBV3-2,CASSQEVALTDTQYF
TRBJ2-1,NA,TRBV5-1,CASSWPSGTSGRRSYNEQFF
TRBJ1-2,once,TRBV2,CASSATGGFYGYTF
TRBJ1-2,NA,TRBV18,CASSMRADVDGYTF
TRBJ2-3,NA,TRBV3-1/TRBV3-2,CASSQDPPGVGTDTQYF
TRBJ1-2,NA,TRBV19,CASSALTGGEGGYTF
TRBJ2-1,NA,TRBV5-1,CASSLREGRRNEQFF
TRBJ2-1,NA,TRBV6-5,CASSQTSGVHNEQFF
TRBJ1-1,NA,TRBV7-3,CASSLNSDTEAFF
TRBJ2-1,once,TRBV7-2,CASSPRTGGNEQFF
TRBJ1-2,NA,TRBV21-1,CASSKAPMALSGYTF